This T cell receptor (beta chain) was documented in a study of blood T cell repertoires in COVID-19. Study-level information: Samples of COVID-19 (acute and convalescent) were obtained from the United States, Italy and Spain. Nucleic acid was either cDNA or gDNA, and it came from T cells, B-cell-depleted T cells, or PBMCs.

This clone was seen a few times. V lost 6 bases, J lost 3 bases, and 3 bases stayed unmatched. The CDR3 has 13 residues. Germline V lookup: CDR1 MDHEN, CDR2 SYDVKM. Authors' methods: For nucleated cells, counts were estimated from reference gene primer amplification. The method was immunoSEQ multiplex PCR; TCRdb's version includes in-frame clones alone and lacks a portion of them. That table furnishes V, J and clone size, whereas the DNA furnished D and trimming. The table shows around 140,000 clones, with roughly 89% occurring only once. The chain couples TRBV28 to TRBJ2-7, with 9 nucleotides matching TRBD2. The sequencing input was peripheral blood. The sequence was collected from a man aged 45-65 years with active or convalescent COVID-19. The CDR3 coding sequence is TGTGCCAGCAGGCAGACTAGCGGCTACGAGCAGTACTTC. Its protein product is CASRQTSGYEQYF.